This T cell receptor (beta chain) appears in the sequencing data of a study of human T cells and chemical hapten exposure. In germline, CDR1 is SGDLS, CDR2 YYNGEE. The V segment lost 0 bases and the J segment 8 bases; nucleotides outside the gene matches: 7. This CDR3 has 15 amino acids. As to time point: patch test 3, about 24 weeks after DPC sensitization. Stated treatment: therapeutic diphenylcyclopropenone sensitization with weekly scalp DPC. This clonotype has ten or more counts. Original data processing: Samples had a median of 95,638 TCRs, ranging about 23,224 to 700,000. Via MiXCR, TCRdb re-called the RACE reads, giving one row per CDR3 protein. None of the V and J calls come from the authors' own analysis; TCRdb made them. The table has 95,000 to 150,000 distinct CDR3 sequences, around 11% seen once; the top ten hold around 2.2%.

This TCR came from a woman between 50 and 59 years old with alopecia areata. Some clones in this sample may be carry-over from other donors' samples. This chain uses TRBV9 with TRBJ2-4, with 8 bases identical to TRBD1. The sample consisted of whole blood, taken in connection with sensitization to the hapten diphenylcyclopropenone (DPC). The CDR3: CASSVATGGIDIQYF. The DNA of the CDR3 is TGTGCCAGCAGCGTAGCTACAGGGGGTATAGACATTCAGTACTTC.